These T cell receptor beta chains were read from a single sample in a study of tumour-infiltrating T cells in Burkitt lymphoma. Clones were read by immunoSEQ multiplex PCR, and TCRdb kept only the in-frame ones, dropping some. The data hold tens of thousands of clones, with around 30% observed a single time. Sequenced: tumor tissue. These receptors were obtained from a human donor with Burkitt lymphoma. Both conserved end residues are part of each CDR3. The D gene is left open where the match is weak. Rows may omit the clone size; those that give it use once, few, many or a size class.

>few|TRBJ1-1|TRBV2|-
CASRIQERHTEAFF
TGTGCCAGCCGGATACAGGAACGGCACACTGAAGCTTTCTTT
>-|TRBJ2-5|TRBV4-2|-
CASKGGPLNKETQYF
TGTGCCAGCAAAGGGGGGCCATTAAACAAAGAGACCCAGTACTTC
>-|TRBJ1-1|TRBV5-5|-
CASSLMGANTEAFF
TGTGCCAGCAGCTTGATGGGTGCGAACACTGAAGCTTTCTTT
>few|TRBJ1-1|TRBV4-1|TRBD1
CASSPQGGYTEAFF
TGCGCCAGCAGCCCCCAGGGGGGGTACACTGAAGCTTTCTTT
>-|TRBJ1-5|TRBV18|TRBD1
CASSRTGGENQPQHF
TGTGCCAGCTCTCGGACAGGGGGGGAGAATCAGCCCCAGCATTTT
>-|TRBJ2-2|TRBV15|-
CATSRLQNTGELFF
TGTGCCACCAGCAGGCTACAGAACACCGGGGAGCTGTTTTTT
>-|TRBJ1-2|TRBV29-1|-
CSVERRGGYTF
TGCAGCGTTGAACGACGGGGAGGCTACACCTTC
>-|TRBJ1-1|TRBV7-9|TRBD1
CASSLGTGDTEAFF
TGTGCCAGCAGCTTAGGGACAGGGGACACTGAAGCTTTCTTT
>-|TRBJ2-3|TRBV5-5|TRBD2
CAGRTSAGTDTQYF
TGTGCCGGCCGGACTAGCGCTGGCACAGATACGCAGTATTTT
>once|TRBJ2-1|TRBV18|-
CASSPQGSNEQFF
TGTGCCAGCTCACCACAGGGATCCAATGAGCAGTTCTTC
>few|TRBJ2-5|TRBV5-1|TRBD2
CASSLAGGERETQYF
TGCGCCAGCAGCTTGGCTGGGGGGGAGAGGGAGACCCAGTACTTC
>many|TRBJ1-3|TRBV30|-
CAWSRNTIYF
TGTGCCTGGAGTAGAAACACCATATATTTT
>few|TRBJ2-7|TRBV5-1|TRBD2
CASSLGLAGQGEQYF
TGCGCCAGCAGCCTCGGACTAGCGGGGCAGGGCGAGCAGTACTTC
>few|TRBJ2-3|TRBV7-9|-
CASSLLSTDTQYF
TGTGCCAGCAGCTTATTAAGCACAGATACGCAGTATTTT
>few|TRBJ2-3|TRBV5-1|-
CASSLAVGDTDTQYF
TGCGCCAGCAGCTTGGCCGTGGGGGACACAGATACGCAGTATTTT
>-|TRBJ1-2|TRBV5-4|-
CASSSGHFNPTRF
TGTGCCAGCAGTTCGGGACACTTCAATCCCACAAGATTC
>few|TRBJ1-1|TRBV6-1|TRBD1
CASSTRTGANTEAFF
TGTGCCAGCAGCACCCGGACAGGGGCGAACACTGAAGCTTTCTTT
>-|TRBJ2-4|TRBV18|-
CASSLTGIFVKNIQYF
TGTGCCAGCTCACTTACGGGGATATTTGTCAAAAACATTCAGTACTTC
>few|TRBJ1-5|TRBV27|-
CASSLGGGSQPQHF
TGTGCCAGCAGCCTCGGAGGGGGGAGTCAGCCCCAGCATTTT
>-|TRBJ1-4|TRBV28|-
CASSNFYEKLFF
TGTGCCAGCAGTAACTTCTATGAAAAACTGTTTTTT
>few|TRBJ2-1|TRBV7-2|-
CASDLGGSHNEQFF
TGTGCCAGCGACTTGGGCGGCAGCCACAATGAGCAGTTCTTC
>-|TRBJ1-2|TRBV28|-
CASSSYWGYTF
TGTGCCAGCAGCTCCTACTGGGGCTACACCTTC
>-|TRBJ2-3|TRBV4-2|-
CASSQEEVRADTQYF
TGTGCCAGCAGCCAAGAGGAGGTCCGGGCAGATACGCAGTATTTT
>-|TRBJ1-1|TRBV5-6|TRBD1
CASSLSRRDRVLPAFF
TGTGCCAGCAGCTTGTCTCGGAGGGACAGGGTCCTCCCCGCTTTCTTT
>few|TRBJ2-7|TRBV5-8|TRBD1
CASSLTGVAYEQYF
TGTGCCAGCAGTCTGACAGGGGTGGCCTACGAGCAGTACTTC
>-|TRBJ1-2|TRBV5-6|TRBD1
CASSLRVTTGGSGYTF
TGTGCCAGCAGCTTGAGGGTCACGACAGGGGGCAGTGGCTACACCTTC
>few|TRBJ2-5|TRBV11-1|-
CASSLGLGETQYF
TGTGCCAGCAGCTTAGGCCTCGGGGAGACCCAGTACTTC
>few|TRBJ2-4|TRBV2|TRBD1
CASSDDRDIQYF
TGTGCCAGCAGTGATGACAGGGACATTCAGTACTTC
>few|TRBJ1-5|TRBV6-1|-
CASSEFREDQPQHF
TGTGCCAGCAGTGAATTCAGGGAGGATCAGCCCCAGCATTTT
>few|TRBJ1-3|TRBV5-1|TRBD1
CASSSRGQSSGNTIYF
TGCGCCAGCAGCTCGAGGGGACAGAGCTCTGGAAACACCATATATTTT